Given below is one T cell receptor beta chain in context. What it binds is unknown. Every one of the patients relapsed after autologous stem cell transplantation (brentuximab vedotin exposure was variable). These data come from a study of PD-1 blockade in classical Hodgkin lymphoma. Overall study results and limits: Newly diagnosed patients were said to have less baseline TCR diversity than healthy donors did. Lower baseline TCR diversity marked trial partial responders and progressors. By C4D1, diversity of CD4+ TCRs had risen significantly, whereas that of CD8+ TCRs had not.

Repertoires were generated with immunoSEQ multiplex PCR, while TCRdb's copy carries only in-frame clones and drops some. The table has 50,000 or so clones, roughly 90% seen once; the top ten hold around 9.3%. Germline CDR1 LNHDA, CDR2 SQIVND (reference sequence). V lost 1 base and J lost 9; bases outside the gene matches: 5. The CDR3 runs 14 residues. Here the sequenced sample was peripheral blood mononuclear cells (PBMCs), taken before the second cycle of nivolumab. The genes are TRBV19 and TRBJ1-4, with 7 bases identical to TRBD1. This TCR was recovered from a human donor with classical Hodgkin lymphoma. CDR3 loop: CASSIVPTGQKLFF. CDR3 DNA sequence: TGTGCCAGTAGTATAGTACCGACAGGGCAAAAACTGTTTTTT. Using reference TRBV19 and TRBJ1-4 for the parts outside the CDR3, the full variable domain is DGGITQSPKYLFRKEGQNVTLSCEQNLNHDAMYWYRQDPGQGLRLIYYSQIVNDFQKGDIAEGYSVSREKKESFPLTVTSAQKNPTAFYLCASSIVPTGQKLFFGSGTQLSVL.